The 16 T cell receptor beta chains given below trace back to one sample, sequenced in a study of blood T cell repertoires in COVID-19. Method: immunoSEQ multiplex PCR; TCRdb's copy keeps in-frame clones and lacks some. The table includes more than 250,000 clones, roughly 86% detected once. The sequencing input was PBMCs or T cells enriched from blood (not recorded which). These receptors originate from a woman aged 18-35 years who had recovered from COVID-19.

This chain joins TRBV11-3 and TRBJ2-7; TRBD2 matches at 9 bases. Germline V gene lookup returns CDR1 SGHNT and CDR2 YENEEA. The junction had 7 bases not matched to a gene; V was cut back by 2 bases and J by 5 bases. The CDR3 spans 15 residues. The CDR3 DNA is TGTGCCAGCAGCTTACCGGGACTAGCTTCGCACGAGCAGTACTTC. It translates to CASSLPGLASHEQYF.

J is TRBJ2-6 and V is TRBV18, with D uncertain. With 2 bases removed from V and 0 bases from J, the gap between germline ends came to 8 bases. This CDR3 contains 16 residues. Germline values: CDR1 KGHSH, CDR2 LQKENI. CDR3 sequence (DNA): TGTGCCAGCTCACCATCAGGATACTCTGGGGCCAACGTCCTGACTTTC. Translating it yields CASSPSGYSGANVLTF.

The chain employs TRBV18 and TRBJ1-6; 12 bases are a match to TRBD1. V was pared by 0 bases and J by 6 bases, with 3 bases of the junction left unmatched. This CDR3 comprises 17 residues. Germline V lookup: CDR1 KGHSH, CDR2 LQKENI. CDR3 sequence reads: CASSPPGQGALNSPLHF. The CDR3 coding sequence is TGTGCCAGCTCACCACCGGGACAGGGGGCGCTTAATTCACCCCTCCACTTT.

This sequence joins TRBV12-3 or TRBV12-4 and TRBJ1-2; a weak D match, TRBD1 (5 bases). Deletions cut 7 bases from V and 2 bases from J, with 11 bases between. The CDR3 loop spans 13 amino acids. In nucleotides, the CDR3 is TGTGCCAGCACCTGGGGCAGAAACTATGGCTACACCTTC. The encoded protein is CASTWGRNYGYTF.

V gene TRBV25-1 combines with J gene TRBJ1-2; tentatively, D is TRBD1 (5 bases). CDR3 length equals 15 residues. V was clipped by 3 bases and J by 4 bases, with 15 bases between them. CDR1 and CDR2 (germline): MGHDK, SYGVNS. The CDR3 coding sequence is TGTGCCAGCAGTGAGGGCCCCGCGACAGTCTATGGCTACACCTTC. Its translation: CASSEGPATVYGYTF.

The chain joins TRBV5-1 to TRBJ2-1; 11 bases fit TRBD2. The CDR3 extends over 17 amino acids. Germline CDR1 reads SGHRS; CDR2 reads YFSETQ. V gave up 0 bases and J gave up 7 bases; unmatched junction bases: 9. In DNA, the CDR3 is TGCGCCAGCAGCTTGGCCCCCTTAGCGGGAGGGAGGAATGAGCAGTTCTTC. Its protein product is CASSLAPLAGGRNEQFF.

The table lists this clone with many counts. This chain joins TRBV6-4 and TRBJ2-1, with 8 bases aligning to TRBD2. The trim removed 4 bases at V and 3 bases at J, leaving 8 bases unmatched. CDR3 size: 16 residues. Germline-derived CDR1 and CDR2 are MRHNA and SNTAGT. The CDR3: CASSVQDSGDYNEQFF. As DNA, the CDR3 is TGTGCCAGCAGTGTTCAGGATAGCGGGGACTACAATGAGCAGTTCTTC.

V and J are TRBV3-1 (or the pseudogene TRBV3-2) and TRBJ1-3; 7 bases are shared with TRBD1. CDR1 and CDR2 from the germline V gene are LGHDT and YNNKEL (reference sequence). The length of the CDR3 is 14 residues. V lost 3 bases, J lost 2 bases, and 1 base stayed unmatched. The DNA for the CDR3 is TGTGCCAGCAGCCACGGACAGGCTGGAAACACCATATATTTT. It yields the protein CASSHGQAGNTIYF.

The V and J genes are TRBV7-9 and TRBJ2-1; D call uncertain. CDR3 length: 14 residues. Germline V gene data show CDR1 as SEHNR and CDR2 as FQNEAQ (reference sequence). Trimming removed 5 bases at V and 8 bases at J, with 16 bases between. The CDR3 spells CASSLTRGSHEQFF. For the CDR3, the DNA is TGTGCCAGCAGCCTCACTCGAGGAAGCCATGAGCAGTTCTTC.

The chain joins TRBV28 to TRBJ1-5, with 11 bases identical to TRBD1. Trimming took 5 bases from V and 0 from J; bases not matched to a gene: 9. Germline CDR1 reads MDHEN; CDR2 reads SYDVKM. This CDR3 comprises 18 residues. The CDR3 reads CASSPGTGGRYSNQPQHF. The CDR3 DNA is TGTGCCAGCAGTCCCGGGACAGGGGGAAGATATAGCAATCAGCCCCAGCATTTT.

V usage is TRBV5-1 and J usage is TRBJ2-2, with D possibly matching TRBD2 (6 bases). The CDR3 totals 15 residues. Germline CDR1 is SGHRS and CDR2 is YFSETQ. V shed 3 bases and J shed 0 bases, with 9 bases lying between them. CDR3 region: CASSSTSTNTGELFF. The CDR3 coding sequence is TGCGCCAGCAGCTCCACTAGCACGAACACCGGGGAGCTGTTTTTT.

The chain employs TRBV25-1 and TRBJ1-2; D remains unclear. V was cut by 2 bases and J by 7 bases, with 5 bases left in between. From germline, CDR1 is MGHDK and CDR2 SYGVNS. The CDR3 has 11 amino acids. CDR3 sequence (DNA): TGTGCCAGCAGTGAAATCGGTGGCTACACCTTC. This translates into CASSEIGGYTF.

This chain links TRBV11-2 with TRBJ1-1; the D is unclear. The germline CDR1 and CDR2 sequences are SGHAT and FQNNGV. Between the trimmed V and J ends, which lost 5 bases and 6 bases, there was a span of 7 bases. The CDR3 extends over 11 amino acids. The CDR3 reads CASSPSSEAFF. CDR3 bases: TGTGCCAGCAGCCCAAGCTCTGAAGCTTTCTTT.

The V call is TRBV6-5, the J call TRBJ1-6, with 8 bases identical to TRBD1. Germline CDR1 and CDR2: MNHEY and SVGAGI. V shed 0 bases and J 10 bases; nucleotides not matched to a gene: 5. This CDR3 is 15 amino acids long. CDR3 sequence: CASSYSGRGQSPLHF. CDR3 coding DNA: TGTGCCAGCAGTTACTCAGGCAGGGGGCAATCACCCCTCCACTTT.

The chain uses TRBV7-2 and TRBJ1-5; TRBD1 matches at 7 bases. The CDR3 loop spans 17 amino acids. The germline V gene encodes CDR1 SGHTA and CDR2 FQGNSA. V shed 1 base and J 3 bases; nucleotides not matched to a gene: 9. CDR3 amino acids: CASSLGAGGISNQPQHF. DNA for the CDR3: TGTGCCAGCAGCTTAGGGGCAGGGGGTATCTCCAATCAGCCCCAGCATTTT.

This chain links TRBV14 with TRBJ1-2; the D gene is possibly TRBD1 (5 bases). CDR1 and CDR2 (germline): SGHDN, FVKESK. The CDR3 sequence is 17 residues long. Trimming shortened V by 4 bases and J by 2 bases, and 20 bases separated the two germline ends. The CDR3 DNA sequence: TGTGCCAGCAGCCTGTCCGGGGGGGGGTTCAGAAACTATGGCTACACCTTC. Its translation is CASSLSGGGFRNYGYTF.